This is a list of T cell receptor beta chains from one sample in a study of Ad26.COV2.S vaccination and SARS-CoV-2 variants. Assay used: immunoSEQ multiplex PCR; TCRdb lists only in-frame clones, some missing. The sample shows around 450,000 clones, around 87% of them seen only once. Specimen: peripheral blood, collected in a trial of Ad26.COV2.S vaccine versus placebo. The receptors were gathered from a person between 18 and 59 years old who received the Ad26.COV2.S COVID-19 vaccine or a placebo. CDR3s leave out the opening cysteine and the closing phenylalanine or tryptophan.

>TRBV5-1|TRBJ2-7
ASSLGWGSSYEQY
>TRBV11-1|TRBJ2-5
ASRDRETQY
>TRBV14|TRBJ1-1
ASRPLTGTNTEAF
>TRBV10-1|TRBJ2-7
ASSEVKGGEQY
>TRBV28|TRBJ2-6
ASKVPGANVLT
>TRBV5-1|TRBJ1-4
ASSFGTGDPNEKLF
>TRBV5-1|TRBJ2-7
ASSLPRRGEQY
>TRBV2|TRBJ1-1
ASRWDSGTEAF
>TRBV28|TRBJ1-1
ASRLRGRDTEAF
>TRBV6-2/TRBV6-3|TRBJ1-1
ASSYRPTGVNTEAF
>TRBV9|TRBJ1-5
ARSVGGGGSNQPQH
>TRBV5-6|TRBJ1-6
ASSLKGYNSPLH
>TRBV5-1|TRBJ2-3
ASSPGRTSTDTQY
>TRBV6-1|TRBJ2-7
ASSESDRAVYEQY
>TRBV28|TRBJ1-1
ASRSQNTEAF
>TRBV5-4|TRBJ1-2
ASSNPVRQRIANYGYT
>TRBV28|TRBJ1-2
ASTLDRGQGAGGYT
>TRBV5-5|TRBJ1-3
ASSTGTGSGNTIY
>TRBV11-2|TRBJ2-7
ASSLEPASGEEQY
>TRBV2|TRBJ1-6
ASSVQGPNSPLH
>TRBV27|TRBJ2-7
ASTPRPGSYEQY
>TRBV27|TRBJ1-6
ASRLESSYNSPLH
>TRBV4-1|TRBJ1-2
ASSQDPGRGYGYT
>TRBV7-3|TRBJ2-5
ASSLGTTTETQY
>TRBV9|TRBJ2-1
ASSVAQYNEQF
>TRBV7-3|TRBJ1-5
ASRDDGGHQPQH
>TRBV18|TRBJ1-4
ASSPPRGQSATNEKLF
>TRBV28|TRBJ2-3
ASSVGTAYSTDTQY
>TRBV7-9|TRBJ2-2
ASSLAWGTGELF
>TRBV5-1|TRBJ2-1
ASSLGRNSYNEQF
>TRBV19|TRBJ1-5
ASSILGTSSQPQH
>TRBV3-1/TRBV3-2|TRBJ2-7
ASSQQGSYEQY
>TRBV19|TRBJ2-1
ASSIAWTSPYEQF
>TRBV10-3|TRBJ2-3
AISEAAGAGGDTQY
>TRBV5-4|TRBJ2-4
ASSLVAGGKNIQY
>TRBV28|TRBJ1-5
ASSRLGGGDQPQH
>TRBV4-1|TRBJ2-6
ASSQERGSGANVLT
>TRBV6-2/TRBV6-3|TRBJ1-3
ASSYRFVGTLSGNTIY
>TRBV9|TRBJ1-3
ASSVGGGGRAGDTIY
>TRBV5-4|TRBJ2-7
ASSLGQAPFYEQY
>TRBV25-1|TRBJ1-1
ASRLSRRTEAF
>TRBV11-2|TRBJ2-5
ASSLARSRINRDWETQY